This TCR beta chain comes out of a study of Ad26.COV2.S vaccination and SARS-CoV-2 variants. Generated by immunoSEQ multiplex PCR, the TCRdb table keeps only in-frame clones and is missing some. Of about 390,000 clones in the sample, roughly nine tenths were seen once. Treatment specified: some 19 received Ad26.COV2.S at low or high dose, single or two shots; five or six received placebo; per-sample allocation not given. Samples analyzed were those drawn on day 63 after the first vaccine or placebo injection. The administered vaccine (an Ad26 vector) expressed Wuhan-strain SARS-CoV-2 spike. The input for sequencing was peripheral blood, taken in a trial of Ad26.COV2.S vaccine versus placebo. The sequence derives from a person aged 18 to 59 who received the Ad26.COV2.S COVID-19 vaccine or a placebo.

CDR3 region: CASSPVLGTDTQYF. CDR3 DNA sequence: TGTGCCAGCAGCCCTGTTCTCGGCACAGATACGCAGTATTTT. The V gene is TRBV3-1 (or the pseudogene TRBV3-2), the J gene TRBJ2-3; D uncertain. The V gene lost 4 bases and the J gene lost 1 base, with 9 bases spanning the gap. The CDR3 has 14 residues. Germline V lookup: CDR1 LGHDT, CDR2 YNNKEL (reference sequence).